The rows below give T cell receptor beta chains drawn from one sample of a study of PD-L1 blockade in urothelial cancer. Assay: immunoSEQ multiplex PCR; the TCRdb copy retains only in-frame clones and omits some. Of tens of thousands of clones in the sample, around 90% were seen once. The sequences come from PBMCs, collected around atezolizumab (anti-PD-L1) treatment. These receptor sequences come from an older woman with urothelial cancer. CDR3s include the opening cysteine and the closing phenylalanine or tryptophan. Each record gives: V gene, D gene, J gene, clone size, CDR3 protein, CDR3 DNA. The D gene is left open where the match is weak. The size entry is marked missing in some rows and otherwise reads once, few, many or a size class.

>TRBV7-2|.|TRBJ1-5|.
CASSLKMSTIEHF
TGTGCCAGCAGCTTAAAGATGTCGACAATTGAGCATTTT
>TRBV12-5|.|TRBJ2-5|.
CASARDSSQETQYF
TGTGCTAGTGCCCGGGACTCGAGCCAAGAGACCCAGTACTTC
>TRBV7-3|TRBD1|TRBJ2-7|.
CASSLTGQSSYEQYF
TGTGCCAGCAGCTTAACGGGACAGAGCTCCTACGAGCAGTACTTC
>TRBV4-3|.|TRBJ2-5|.
CASSQDYRARETQYF
TGCGCCAGCAGCCAAGATTACAGGGCCCGGGAGACCCAGTACTTC
>TRBV4-3|TRBD2|TRBJ2-3|.
CASSHGGGGLAGSTQYF
TGCGCCAGCAGCCATGGAGGGGGGGGACTAGCGGGCTCTACGCAGTATTTT
>TRBV21-1|.|TRBJ2-7|.
CASSKGEGRVIPYEQYF
TGTGCCAGCAGCAAAGGAGAGGGTCGGGTTATCCCCTACGAGCAGTACTTC
>TRBV5-6|.|TRBJ1-1|.
CASSLAQGNLEAFF
TGTGCCAGCAGCTTGGCCCAGGGGAACCTAGAAGCTTTCTTT
>TRBV7-9|.|TRBJ1-1|.
CASSLRVRAEAFF
TGTGCCAGCAGCTTACGGGTCAGGGCTGAAGCTTTCTTT
>TRBV5-8|TRBD2|TRBJ2-1|.
CASSNSHGLAGPYTKIEQFF
TGTGCCAGCAGCAACTCGCACGGACTAGCGGGACCCTATACCAAGATCGAGCAGTTCTTC
>TRBV2|TRBD2|TRBJ2-2|.
CASSVSEAGGLGSGELFF
TGTGCCAGCAGTGTCTCGGAGGCGGGGGGGCTAGGGTCCGGGGAGCTGTTTTTT
>TRBV11-2|TRBD2|TRBJ2-1|.
CASSLDAGGPGNEQFF
TGTGCCAGCAGCTTAGATGCGGGAGGGCCGGGCAATGAGCAGTTCTTC
>TRBV11-1|.|TRBJ2-1|.
CASDKRRGAEQFF
TGTGCCAGCGACAAACGGCGGGGCGCCGAGCAGTTCTTC
>TRBV7-8|.|TRBJ1-5|.
CASSLFRDQPQHF
TGTGCCAGCAGCTTATTCCGAGATCAGCCCCAGCATTTT
>TRBV21-1|.|TRBJ1-2|.
CASSNRQGTNYGYTF
TGTGCCAGCAGCAACAGACAGGGGACTAACTATGGCTACACCTTC
>TRBV5-5|.|TRBJ2-3|.
CASSLGTSTDTQYF
TGTGCCAGCAGCTTGGGGACTAGCACAGATACGCAGTATTTT
>TRBV14|TRBD1|TRBJ2-1|.
CASSTQKQGALYNEQFF
TGTGCCAGCAGCACTCAGAAACAGGGGGCGCTTTACAATGAGCAGTTCTTC
>TRBV10-3|TRBD1|TRBJ2-7|.
CAISPPGTGGYEQYF
TGTGCCATCAGTCCCCCTGGGACAGGGGGCTACGAGCAGTACTTC
>TRBV10-1|TRBD2|TRBJ2-3|.
CASSDAAGGGTDTQYF
TGCGCCAGCAGTGATGCGGCGGGAGGGGGCACAGATACGCAGTATTTT
>TRBV6-1|.|TRBJ1-3|.
CASSGQVSGNTIYF
TGTGCCAGCAGTGGACAGGTCTCTGGAAACACCATATATTTT
>TRBV2|TRBD1|TRBJ1-1|once
CASSGQGVFTEAFF
TGTGCCAGCAGCGGACAGGGGGTGTTCACTGAAGCTTTCTTT
>TRBV19|TRBD2|TRBJ2-4|.
CASSIQAGRAKNIQYF
TGTGCCAGTAGTATTCAAGCGGGACGTGCCAAAAACATTCAGTACTTC
>TRBV9|.|TRBJ2-3|.
CASSVQAVRTDTQYF
TGTGCCAGCAGCGTACAAGCGGTCCGCACAGATACGCAGTATTTT
>TRBV10-2|.|TRBJ2-7|few
CASSGHSHEQYF
TGCGCCAGCAGTGGGCATAGCCACGAGCAGTACTTC
>TRBV27|TRBD2|TRBJ2-4|.
CASKQRGFNIQYF
TGTGCCAGCAAGCAGCGGGGGTTTAACATTCAGTACTTC
>TRBV7-9|TRBD1|TRBJ1-5|.
CASSSPRGTGADWGQPQHF
TGTGCCAGCAGTTCTCCCCGAGGGACAGGGGCAGATTGGGGTCAGCCCCAGCATTTT
>TRBV10-3|.|TRBJ1-2|.
CAISDGGLSLNYGYTF
TGTGCCATCAGTGATGGGGGCCTGTCTCTTAACTATGGCTACACCTTC
>TRBV4-3|TRBD1|TRBJ1-2|.
CASSPTGQIYGYTF
TGCGCCAGCAGCCCGACAGGGCAAATATATGGCTACACCTTC
>TRBV4-3|.|TRBJ2-7|.
CASSQDAAWSYEQYF
TGCGCCAGCAGCCAAGATGCGGCCTGGTCCTACGAGCAGTACTTC
>TRBV7-2|.|TRBJ2-1|.
CASSLAGVDEQFF
TGTGCCAGCAGCTTAGCAGGGGTTGATGAGCAGTTCTTC
>TRBV6-5|TRBD1|TRBJ2-7|.
CASSYSMDRGLYEQYF
TGTGCCAGCAGTTACTCGATGGACAGGGGGCTATACGAGCAGTACTTC
>TRBV5-6|.|TRBJ2-5|.
CASSLDGEEETQYF
TGTGCCAGCAGCTTGGACGGGGAAGAAGAGACCCAGTACTTC
>TRBV28|TRBD1|TRBJ1-1|.
CASLGGQGFIFMNTEAFF
TGTGCCAGCTTGGGGGGACAGGGGTTTATCTTTATGAACACTGAAGCTTTCTTT
>TRBV9|.|TRBJ1-2|.
CASSATRTAYGYTF
TGTGCCAGCAGCGCCACCCGGACAGCCTATGGCTACACCTTC
>TRBV19|.|TRBJ2-5|.
CASSSRGETQYF
TGTGCCAGTAGTTCCAGGGGAGAGACCCAGTACTTC
>TRBV11-2|TRBD1|TRBJ2-7|.
CASSFTNPTTGGYEQYF
TGTGCCAGCAGCTTTACCAACCCAACGACAGGGGGCTACGAGCAGTACTTC
>TRBV2|.|TRBJ1-3|.
CATNRDTNTIYF
TGTGCCACGAACCGGGACACAAACACCATATATTTT